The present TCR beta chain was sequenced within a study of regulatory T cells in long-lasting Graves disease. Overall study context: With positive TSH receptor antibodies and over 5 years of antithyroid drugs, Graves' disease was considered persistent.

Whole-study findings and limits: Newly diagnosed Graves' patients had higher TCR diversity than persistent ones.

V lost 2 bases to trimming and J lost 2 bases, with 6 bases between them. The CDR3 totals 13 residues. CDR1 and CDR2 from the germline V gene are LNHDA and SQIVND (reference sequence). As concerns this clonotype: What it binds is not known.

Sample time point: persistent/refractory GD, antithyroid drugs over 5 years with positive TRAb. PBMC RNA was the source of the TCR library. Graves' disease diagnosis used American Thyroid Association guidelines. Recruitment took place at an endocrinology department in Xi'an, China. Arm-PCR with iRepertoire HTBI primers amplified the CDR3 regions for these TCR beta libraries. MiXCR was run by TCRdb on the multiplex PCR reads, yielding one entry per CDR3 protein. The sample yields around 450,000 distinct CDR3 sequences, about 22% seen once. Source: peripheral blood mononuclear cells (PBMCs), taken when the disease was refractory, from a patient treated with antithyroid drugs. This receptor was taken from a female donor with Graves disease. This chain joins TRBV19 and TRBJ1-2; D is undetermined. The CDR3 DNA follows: TGTGCCAGTAGTATAACCCGGAACTATGGCTACACCTTC. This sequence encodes CASSITRNYGYTF.